This T cell receptor beta chain appears in the sequencing data of a study of T cells in Graves' hyperthyroidism and ophthalmopathy. General study findings and limits: The model foresaw ophthalmopathy a median about 6.5 months prior to onset. Blood samples included most of the expanded thyroid clonotypes exceeding 0.001.

Researchers defined stable Graves' hyperthyroidism as no ophthalmopathy progression within 18 months. Pregnant or lactating patients were excluded, as were those with uncontrolled infection or other autoimmune disease. Amplification yielded TCR beta CDR3 regions, with RNA transcripts as the source. The HTBI primer set was used in a first-round RT-PCR of the TCR CDR3. Via MiXCR, TCRdb re-called the multiplex PCR reads, giving one row per CDR3 protein. The sample yields about 610,000 distinct CDR3 sequences, under 60% seen once. A note on this clonotype: Its antigen is unknown.

This CDR3 has 14 residues. Deletions cut 6 bases from V and 4 bases from J, with 16 bases between. Germline CDR1 and CDR2: SGHVS and FNYEAQ. This receptor was taken from a woman between 18 and 30 years old with Graves' hyperthyroidism. The gene calls are TRBV7-6 and TRBJ2-7, with D maybe TRBD2 (5 bases). The sequenced material came from peripheral blood or thyroid tissue (not recorded which). Written as DNA, the CDR3 is TGTGCCAGCAGACTTGCGTTGGGAGTATACGAGCAGTACTTC. Encoded protein: CASRLALGVYEQYF.